A single sample is the source of the 25 T cell receptor beta chains below, sequenced in a study of OX40 agonist ivuxolimab in advanced cancers. Here immunoSEQ multiplex PCR was the method, and the copy in TCRdb shows in-frame clones only, minus some. The repertoire includes approximately 67,000 clones, approximately 90% of them detected once, and 2% to 2.5% sits in the top ten. Specimen: CD4+ or CD8+ T cells sorted from blood, collected in a trial of the OX40 agonist ivuxolimab. Receptors originate from an adult with an advanced solid tumor such as melanoma, head and neck, liver or kidney cancer.

The chain joins TRBV19 to TRBJ2-1; D ambiguous. The CDR3 runs 11 residues. The ends were cut back, 5 bases at V and 9 bases at J, with 8 bases in the middle. Per germline, CDR1 LNHDA and CDR2 SQIVND (reference sequence). CDR3 sequence: CASSHNTEQFF. The CDR3 DNA sequence: TGTGCCAGTAGTCACAATACTGAGCAGTTCTTC.

This CDR3 is CASSIEVARGANEQFF. CDR3 sequence (DNA): TGTGCCAGTAGTATCGAGGTAGCCCGAGGAGCTAATGAGCAGTTCTTC. The rearrangement uses TRBV19 and TRBJ2-1, with no clear D. Trimming pared 3 bases from V and 7 bases from J, leaving 19 bases between. The germline V gene has CDR1 LNHDA and CDR2 SQIVND (reference sequence). This CDR3 is 16 amino acids long.

The J gene is TRBJ2-5, the V gene TRBV5-6; 10 positions agree with TRBD1. Per the germline V gene, CDR1 is SGHDT and CDR2 is YYEEEE. V shed 4 bases and J 5 bases; nucleotides not matched to a gene: 8. The length of the CDR3 is 15 residues. As DNA, the CDR3 is TGTGCCAGCAGCAGAGGGACAGGGGCCATGGAGACCCAGTACTTC. Its protein product is CASSRGTGAMETQYF.

This chain links TRBV5-1 with TRBJ2-7; the D gene is possibly TRBD1 (6 bases). V was pared by 4 bases and J by 2 bases, with 10 bases between. The CDR3 spans 13 residues. Germline V lookup: CDR1 SGHRS, CDR2 YFSETQ. The CDR3 protein is CASSQDRPYEQYF. DNA for the CDR3: TGCGCCAGCAGCCAGGACAGACCCTACGAGCAGTACTTC.

This rearrangement joins TRBV7-2 to TRBJ1-1, with 8 positions matching TRBD1. This CDR3 contains 16 residues. The germline V gene encodes CDR1 SGHTA and CDR2 FQGNSA. V trimming: 5 bases; J trimming: 5 bases; junction bases outside the gene matches: 13. The CDR3 loop is CASSLGGQGVRTEAFF. Here the CDR3 DNA reads TGTGCCAGCAGCCTCGGTGGACAGGGAGTAAGGACTGAAGCTTTCTTT. The variable domain in full, completed from reference TRBV7-2 and TRBJ1-1, reads GAGVSQSPSNKVTEKGKDVELRCDPISGHTALYWYRQSLGQGLEFLIYFQGNSAPDKSGLPSDRFSAERTGGSVSTLTIQRTQQEDSAVYLCASSLGGQGVRTEAFFGQGTRLTVV.

The rearrangement joins TRBV5-5 to TRBJ1-2, with 10 bases fitting TRBD1. CDR1 and CDR2 from the germline V gene are SGHKS and YYEKEE (reference sequence). The V and J ends lost 4 bases and 8 bases, in that order; junction bases with no gene match: 5. The length of the CDR3 is 13 residues. Here the CDR3 DNA reads TGTGCCAGCAGCCAGGGACAGGGGTACGGCTACACCTTC. Translating it yields CASSQGQGYGYTF.

The V call is TRBV4-3, the J call TRBJ2-3; 12 bases align to TRBD2. This CDR3 has 18 amino acids. V was clipped by 1 base and J by 3 bases; unmatched bases: 8. CDR1 LGHNA and CDR2 YSLEER come from the germline V gene. The CDR3 is CASSQAAPGLAGTDTQYF. CDR3 DNA: TGCGCCAGCAGCCAAGCCGCGCCCGGACTAGCGGGGACAGATACGCAGTATTTT.

The rearrangement links TRBV5-1 to TRBJ2-2; 9 nucleotides align to TRBD2. The CDR3 runs to 15 residues. CDR1 and CDR2 from the germline V gene are SGHRS and YFSETQ. V dropped 0 bases and J dropped 6; count of bases not matched to a gene: 3. The CDR3 DNA is TGCGCCAGCAGCTTGGGACTAGCGGAGGCCGGGGAGCTGTTTTTT. Encoded protein: CASSLGLAEAGELFF.

V is TRBV7-3 and J is TRBJ2-3, with TRBD2 as a possible D gene (6 bases). V shed 3 bases and J shed 10 bases, with 14 bases lying between them. The length of the CDR3 is 13 residues. Germline assignment: CDR1 SGHTA and CDR2 FQGTGA. CDR3 in amino acids: CASSFGDSGPQYF. The CDR3 nucleotides are TGTGCCAGCAGCTTTGGGGACTCAGGCCCGCAGTATTTT.

As DNA, the CDR3 is TGTGCCAGCAGTTACTCGGATGGTGGAAACACCATATATTTT. This sequence encodes CASSYSDGGNTIYF. V usage is TRBV6-6 and J usage is TRBJ1-3; no firm D call. Germline V lookup: CDR1 MNHNY, CDR2 SVGAGI (reference sequence). The ends were cut back, 0 bases at V and 3 bases at J, with 6 bases in the middle. The CDR3 extends over 14 amino acids.

This chain connects TRBV18 to TRBJ1-2; 12 bases map to TRBD1. Germline CDR1 reads KGHSH; CDR2 reads LQKENI. The CDR3 covers 15 residues. V was pared by 3 bases and J by 8 bases, with 7 bases of the junction left unmatched. CDR3 bases: TGTGCCAGCTCACCCCCGGGACAGGGGGCTCGGGGCTACACCTTC. Translated, it gives CASSPPGQGARGYTF. Supplemented by reference TRBV18 and TRBJ1-2, the full variable domain reads NAGVMQNPRHLVRRRGQEARLRCSPMKGHSHVYWYRQLPEEGLKFMVYLQKENIIDESGMPKERFSAEFPKEGPSILRIQQVVRGDSAAYFCASSPPGQGARGYTFGSGTRLTVV.

V usage is TRBV10-3 and J usage is TRBJ1-2; D is uncertain. Looked up from germline, CDR1 is ENHRY and CDR2 is SYGVKD. This CDR3 has 13 amino acids. Trimming left V 2 bases short and J 3 bases short, with 7 bases between. CDR3 region: CAISERTDYGYTF. The DNA of the CDR3 is TGTGCCATCAGTGAGCGAACCGACTATGGCTACACCTTC.

This chain uses TRBV7-9 with TRBJ2-6; 8 bases fit TRBD2. The CDR3 runs to 19 residues. Germline V lookup: CDR1 SEHNR, CDR2 FQNEAQ (reference sequence). J was trimmed by 0 bases and V by 3 bases; bases with no gene match: 10. The CDR3 reads CASSFSAGGLSSGANVLTF. CDR3 nucleotides: TGTGCCAGCAGCTTTTCTGCGGGGGGCCTAAGCTCTGGGGCCAACGTCCTGACTTTC.

This chain links TRBV7-2 with TRBJ2-1; no clear D. Germline assignment: CDR1 SGHTA and CDR2 FQGNSA. CDR3 length: 14 amino acids. Deletions cut 7 bases from V and 5 bases from J, with 15 bases between. CDR3 coding DNA: TGTGCCAGCAATAGGTTGCGAGGAGACAATGAGCAGTTCTTC. As protein: CASNRLRGDNEQFF.

A single count supports this clone. The gene calls are TRBV7-2 and TRBJ2-7, with D possibly TRBD1 on 6 matching bases. The V and J ends lost 4 bases and 4 bases respectively, with 17 bases between them. CDR3 length: 15 residues. The germline CDR1 and CDR2 sequences are SGHTA and FQGNSA. Here the CDR3 reads CASSSRDTMGYEQYF. In DNA, the CDR3 is TGTGCCAGCAGCTCCCGGGACACCATGGGGTACGAGCAGTACTTC.

The rearrangement joins TRBV25-1 to TRBJ2-2; TRBD1 or TRBD2 may be the D gene (6 bases each). Germline V CDR1 and CDR2: MGHDK, SYGVNS. V was shortened by 2 bases and J by 8 bases, with 12 bases between the two germline ends. CDR3 length equals 14 residues. This chain's CDR3 is CASSEVGGGGELFF. CDR3 bases: TGTGCCAGCAGTGAAGTAGGGGGAGGAGGGGAGCTGTTTTTT.

This clone has only one observation. This chain joins TRBV28 and TRBJ1-1; D call uncertain. The CDR3 totals 11 residues. Deletions cut 10 bases from V and 1 base from J, with 7 bases between. Germline V lookup: CDR1 MDHEN, CDR2 SYDVKM. CDR3 DNA sequence: TGTGCCATCCGGCGGAACACTGAAGCTTTCTTT. It codes for CAIRRNTEAFF. The variable domain in full, completed from reference TRBV28 and TRBJ1-1, reads DVKVTQSSRYLVKRTGEKVFLECVQDMDHENMFWYRQDPGLGLRLIYFSYDVKMKEKGDIPEGYSVSREKKERFSLILESASTNQTSMYLCAIRRNTEAFFGQGTRLTVV.

The J gene is TRBJ1-3, the V gene TRBV7-2; TRBD1 matches at 7 bases. The CDR3 totals 15 residues. The V and J ends lost 4 bases and 2 bases, in that order; junction bases with no gene match: 5. Germline CDR1 and CDR2: SGHTA and FQGNSA. The CDR3 region is CASSYGTDPGNTIYF. The CDR3 nucleotides are TGTGCCAGCAGCTACGGGACAGATCCTGGAAACACCATATATTTT.

This sequence joins TRBV4-2 and TRBJ1-2; possible D gene TRBD1, 5 bases. The CDR3 totals 15 residues. Trimming shortened V by 5 bases and J by 8 bases, and 21 bases separated the two germline ends. In germline, CDR1 is LGHNA, CDR2 YNFKEQ. This CDR3 is CASSLGRFSLGGYTF. The CDR3 DNA reads TGTGCCAGCAGCTTGGGACGGTTTTCTCTGGGCGGCTACACCTTC.

The chain employs TRBV6-1 and TRBJ2-3; D not resolved. The CDR3 is made up of 14 amino acids. Germline CDR1 reads MNHNS; CDR2 reads SASEGT. Trimming shortened V by 4 bases and J by 1 base, and 9 bases separated the two germline ends. The DNA for the CDR3 is TGTGCCAGCAGTGTTGACCGAGGCACAGATACGCAGTATTTT. Its translation is CASSVDRGTDTQYF.

The chain uses TRBV7-2 and TRBJ1-1, with D hard to call. This CDR3 is built from 14 residues. V lost 5 bases to trimming and J lost 1 base, with 11 bases between them. Per germline, CDR1 SGHTA and CDR2 FQGNSA. The CDR3 loop reads CASSQYSKNTEAFF. CDR3 coding DNA: TGTGCCAGCAGCCAATACTCCAAGAACACTGAAGCTTTCTTT.

This clone showed up just a few times. This chain joins TRBV11-3 and TRBJ2-1; TRBD2 agrees at 10 bases. Germline V gene data show CDR1 as SGHNT and CDR2 as YENEEA. After removal of 4 bases from V and 5 bases from J, the junction contained 14 bases not matched to a gene. CDR3 length: 18 amino acids. CDR3 nucleotides: TGTGCCAGCAGCTCCCTTATAGCGGGGGGCCTCCCTAACAATGAGCAGTTCTTC. Encoded protein: CASSSLIAGGLPNNEQFF.

The V call is TRBV14, the J call TRBJ1-2; D is uncertain. Germline CDR1 SGHDN, CDR2 FVKESK. V was clipped by 1 base and J by 8 bases, with 5 bases between them. The CDR3 sequence is 11 residues long. The CDR3 loop is CASSQGEGYTF. Written as DNA, the CDR3 is TGTGCCAGCAGCCAAGGTGAAGGCTACACCTTC.

The chain recombines TRBV6-6 with TRBJ1-2; perhaps TRBD1 as D (6 bases). This CDR3 comprises 15 residues. V lost 6 bases, J lost 2 bases, and 16 bases lay in between. Germline CDR1 reads MNHNY; CDR2 reads SVGAGI (reference sequence). This chain's CDR3 is CASSPLGGRNYGYTF. DNA for the CDR3: TGTGCCAGCAGCCCCCTCGGGGGGCGAAACTATGGCTACACCTTC.

This clone has just one count. The chain employs TRBV5-1 and TRBJ2-7, with D unresolved. Trimming removed 0 bases at V and 0 bases at J, with 10 bases between. CDR3 size: 15 residues. CDR1 and CDR2 (germline): SGHRS, YFSETQ. The CDR3 region is CASSLGGGLSYEQYF. As DNA, the CDR3 is TGCGCCAGCAGCTTGGGAGGTGGGCTCTCCTACGAGCAGTACTTC.